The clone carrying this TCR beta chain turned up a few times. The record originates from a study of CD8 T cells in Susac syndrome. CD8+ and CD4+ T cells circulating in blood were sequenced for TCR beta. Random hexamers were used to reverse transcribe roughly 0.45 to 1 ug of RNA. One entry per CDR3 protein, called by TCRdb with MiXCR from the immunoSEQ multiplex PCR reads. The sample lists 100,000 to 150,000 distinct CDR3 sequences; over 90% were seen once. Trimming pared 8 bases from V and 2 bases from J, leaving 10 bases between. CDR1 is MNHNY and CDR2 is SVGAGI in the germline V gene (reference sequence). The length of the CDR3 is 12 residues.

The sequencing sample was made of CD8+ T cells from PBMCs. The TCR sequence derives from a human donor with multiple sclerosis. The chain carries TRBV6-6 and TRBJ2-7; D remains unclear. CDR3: CASRVVAYEQYF. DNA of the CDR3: TGTGCCAGCCGTGTGGTAGCCTACGAGCAGTACTTC.